This T cell receptor (beta chain) was documented in a study of regulatory and conventional T cells in RAG deficiency. The assay was immunoSEQ multiplex PCR, and TCRdb's table has in-frame clones only and misses some. The top ten clones hold roughly 0.51% of a sample with about 46,000 clones, 85% to 90% of them seen once. The CDR3 is 20 amino acids. V shed 0 bases, J shed 1 base, and the junction held 13 bases outside the gene matches. From germline, CDR1 is SGHRS and CDR2 YFSETQ. Conventional CD4+ T cells were sorted from blood as CD25-low CD127-high cells. Concerning this clone itself: Its specificity is not known.

General study points: RAG-deficient patients showed markedly lower Shannon entropy and higher Simpson indices than control T-cell subsets. Compared with controls, unique Treg TCR beta sequences dropped around 110-fold in Omenn syndrome and CID/AS. In Omenn syndrome, Treg and Tconv repertoires overlapped >75%.

The data also belong to a second study, concerning regulatory T cells. That study adds: The PCR used 52 TRBV and 13 TRBJ primers.

The chain has TRBV5-1 and TRBJ2-4, with 10 bases that match TRBD1. Input material: CD4+ effector T cells sorted from blood. The clonotype comes from a human donor in good health. The DNA of the CDR3 is TGCGCCAGCAGCTTGGAATTATTTTTGGGACAGGGGTCGGCCAAAAACATTCAGTACTTC. Encoded protein: CASSLELFLGQGSAKNIQYF.